The source of this T cell receptor (beta chain) is a study of blood T cell repertoires in COVID-19. Study-level background: Collection of acute and convalescent COVID-19 samples took place in the United States, Italy and Spain.

Germline assignment: CDR1 SGHKS and CDR2 YYEKEE (reference sequence). The CDR3 spans 15 residues. V trimming: 6 bases; J trimming: 10 bases; junction bases outside the gene matches: 16. In the authors' workflow: Amplified reference gene primers provided the basis for estimating nucleated cell counts. The data were produced by immunoSEQ multiplex PCR, yet TCRdb's version contains in-frame clones alone and is incomplete. The DNA was the basis for D and trimming; V, J and clone size are from that table. The sample records around 150,000 clones, about 81% being singletons. The clonotype comes from a human donor in a cohort sampled during active COVID-19. This rearrangement joins TRBV5-5 to TRBJ1-3; 7 positions agree with TRBD1. Source material: peripheral blood. The CDR3 DNA reads as TGTGCCAGCACCACCCAGCCGGGACAGAGCATAACCATATATTTT. It specifies CASTTQPGQSITIYF. Looking up the rest from reference TRBV5-5 and TRBJ1-3 gives the full variable domain: DAGVTQSPTHLIKTRGQQVTLRCSPISGHKSVSWYQQVLGQGPQFIFQYYEKEERGRGNFPDRFSARQFPNYSSELNVNALLLGDSALYLCASTTQPGQSITIYFGEGSWLTVV.